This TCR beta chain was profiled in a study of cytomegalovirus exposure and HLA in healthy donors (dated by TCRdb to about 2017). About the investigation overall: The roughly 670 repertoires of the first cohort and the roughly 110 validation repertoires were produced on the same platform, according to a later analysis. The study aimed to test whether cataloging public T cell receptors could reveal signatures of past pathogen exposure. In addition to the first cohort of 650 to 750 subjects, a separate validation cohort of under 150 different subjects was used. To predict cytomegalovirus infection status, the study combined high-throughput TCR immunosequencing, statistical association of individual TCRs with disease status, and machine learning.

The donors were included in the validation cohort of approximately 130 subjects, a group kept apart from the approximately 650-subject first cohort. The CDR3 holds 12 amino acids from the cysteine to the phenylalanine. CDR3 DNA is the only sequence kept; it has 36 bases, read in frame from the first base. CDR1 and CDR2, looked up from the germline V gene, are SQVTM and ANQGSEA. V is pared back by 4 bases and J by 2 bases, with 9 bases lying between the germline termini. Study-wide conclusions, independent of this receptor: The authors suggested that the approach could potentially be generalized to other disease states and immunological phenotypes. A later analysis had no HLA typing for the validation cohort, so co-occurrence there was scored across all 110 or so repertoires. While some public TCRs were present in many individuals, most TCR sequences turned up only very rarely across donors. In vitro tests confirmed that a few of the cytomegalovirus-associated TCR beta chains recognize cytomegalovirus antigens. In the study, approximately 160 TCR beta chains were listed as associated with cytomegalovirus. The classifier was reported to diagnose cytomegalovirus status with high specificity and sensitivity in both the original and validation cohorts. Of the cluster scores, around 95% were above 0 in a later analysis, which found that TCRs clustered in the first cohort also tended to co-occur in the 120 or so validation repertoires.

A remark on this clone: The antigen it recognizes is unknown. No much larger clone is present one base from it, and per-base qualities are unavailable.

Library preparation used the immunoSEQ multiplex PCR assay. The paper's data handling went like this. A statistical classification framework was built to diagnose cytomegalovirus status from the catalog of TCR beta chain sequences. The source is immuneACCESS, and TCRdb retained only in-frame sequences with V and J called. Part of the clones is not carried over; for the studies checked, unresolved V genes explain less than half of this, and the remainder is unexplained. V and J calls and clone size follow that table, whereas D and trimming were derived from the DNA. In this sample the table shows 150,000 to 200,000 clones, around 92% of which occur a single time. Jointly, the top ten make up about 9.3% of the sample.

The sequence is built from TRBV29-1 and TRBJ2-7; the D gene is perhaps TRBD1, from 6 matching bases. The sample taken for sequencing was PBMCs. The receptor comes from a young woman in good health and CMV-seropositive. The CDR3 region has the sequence CSVGRTAYEQYF. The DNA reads TGCAGCGTTGGGCGGACAGCCTACGAGCAGTACTTC.